These 8 T cell receptor beta chains came from one sample sequenced in a study of T cell changes during pregnancy in multiple sclerosis. TCRdb keeps only in-frame clones here, not all; method: immunoSEQ multiplex PCR. The sample includes tens of thousands of clones, around nine tenths of them seen just once. Sequenced here: CD4+ T cells from peripheral blood mononuclear cells, sampled in the second trimester of pregnancy. Receptors were obtained from a female donor in good health, enrolled as a control in a pregnancy study.

J is TRBJ2-2 and V is TRBV4-1; D possibly corresponds to TRBD1 (6 bases). V shed 4 bases and J shed 6 bases, with 15 bases lying between them. This CDR3 comprises 15 residues. Germline V gives CDR1 MGHRA, CDR2 YSYEKL. The CDR3 reads CASSLPGHPPGELFF. CDR3 nucleotides: TGCGCCAGCAGCCTACCGGGACATCCCCCCGGGGAGCTGTTTTTT.

The chain carries TRBV7-2 and TRBJ2-1; a possible D gene is TRBD1 (5 bases). Germline loops: CDR1 SGHTA, CDR2 FQGNSA. This CDR3 comprises 17 residues. V lost 3 bases, J lost 2 bases, and 17 bases lay in between. In nucleotides, the CDR3 is TGTGCCAGCAGCTTGGTGGGGCTGACCCGCACCTACAATGAGCAGTTCTTC. It encodes CASSLVGLTRTYNEQFF.

The chain joins TRBV18 to TRBJ1-6; possible D gene TRBD1, 5 bases. The CDR3 has 18 amino acids. The ends were cut back, 2 bases at V and 7 bases at J, with 21 bases in the middle. Germline loops: CDR1 KGHSH, CDR2 LQKENI. CDR3 in DNA: TGTGCCAGCTCACCAACGGCCCCAGGGAACCTAATGAATTCACCCCTCCACTTT. This codes for CASSPTAPGNLMNSPLHF.

The V and J genes are TRBV18 and TRBJ2-4; perhaps TRBD1 as D (6 bases). The CDR3 sequence is 17 residues long. Germline lookup yields CDR1 KGHSH and CDR2 LQKENI. The V end was cut by 2 bases, the J end by 2 bases, with 16 bases between. The CDR3: CASSPVHGTGTKNIQYF. Here the CDR3 DNA reads TGTGCCAGCTCACCAGTGCACGGCACAGGGACCAAAAACATTCAGTACTTC.

The V call is TRBV4-3, the J call TRBJ1-2; tentative D call: TRBD1 (6 bases). The CDR3 contains 14 residues. V was trimmed by 0 bases and J by 2 bases, leaving 7 bases between them. Germline V CDR1 and CDR2: LGHNA, YSLEER. In DNA, the CDR3 is TGCGCCAGCAGCCAAGAAAGGGGGAACTATGGCTACACCTTC. Residues: CASSQERGNYGYTF.

The rearrangement links TRBV19 to TRBJ2-5, with 12 positions matching TRBD2. Germline V CDR1 and CDR2: LNHDA, SQIVND (reference sequence). V trimming: 9 bases; J trimming: 2 bases; junction bases outside the gene matches: 10. The CDR3 totals 16 residues. The CDR3 sequence: CASTASGGVSQETQYF. As DNA, the CDR3 is TGTGCCAGCACCGCTAGCGGGGGGGTCTCGCAAGAGACCCAGTACTTC.

CDR3 DNA: TGTGCCAGCAGCTTCGGGGGGGAGTCCTACAATGAGCAGTTCTTC. Translated, it gives CASSFGGESYNEQFF. This chain joins TRBV5-4 and TRBJ2-1, with 8 bases that match TRBD2. V trimming: 2 bases; J trimming: 1 base; junction bases outside the gene matches: 2. CDR1 and CDR2 from the germline V gene are SGHNT and YYREEE (reference sequence). CDR3 length: 15 amino acids.

The chain employs TRBV9 and TRBJ1-4; unclear D gene. V was pared by 0 bases and J by 8 bases, with 14 bases between. Germline-derived CDR1 and CDR2 are SGDLS and YYNGEE. This CDR3 is built from 15 residues. CDR3 sequence (DNA): TGTGCCAGCAGCGTAGGAGCGGCCCCCGGGGAAAAACTGTTTTTT. This sequence encodes CASSVGAAPGEKLFF. Full variable domain (remainder filled in from reference TRBV9 and TRBJ1-4): DSGVTQTPKHLITATGQRVTLRCSPRSGDLSVYWYQQSLDQGLQFLIQYYNGEERAKGNILERFSAQQFPDLHSELNLSSLELGDSALYFCASSVGAAPGEKLFFGSGTQLSVL.